Below are 20 T cell receptor beta chains sequenced from a single sample in a study of human T cells and chemical hapten exposure. The time point: patch test 3, about 24 weeks after DPC sensitization. Treatment meaning: therapeutic diphenylcyclopropenone sensitization with weekly scalp DPC. Whole blood that had not been fractionated was the source of extracted total RNA. TCRdb fed the RACE reads into MiXCR, producing one record per CDR3 protein. The sample carries roughly 39,000 distinct CDR3 sequences, 10% to 15% recorded once. Sample: whole blood, taken in connection with sensitization to the hapten diphenylcyclopropenone (DPC). Receptor source: a middle-aged woman with alopecia areata. Some clones in this sample may be carry-over from other donors' samples.

This clonotype was observed many times. The rearrangement links TRBV7-8 to TRBJ2-5; D ambiguous. The V end was cut by 2 bases, the J end by 7 bases, with 11 bases between. Germline CDR1 and CDR2: SGHVS and FQNEAQ. This CDR3 has 13 residues. The DNA of the CDR3 is TGTGCCAGCAGCTTAATTCAGGTGTGGACCCAGTACTTC. Its protein is CASSLIQVWTQYF.

This clonotype appeared a few times. The gene calls are TRBV7-8 and TRBJ2-7; possible D gene TRBD2, 5 bases. Between the trimmed V and J ends, which lost 5 bases and 7 bases, there was a span of 18 bases. Germline V gives CDR1 SGHVS, CDR2 FQNEAQ. The CDR3 runs to 14 residues. CDR3 residues: CASSPVSGLLEQYF. Here the CDR3 DNA reads TGTGCCAGCAGCCCCGTTTCGGGGTTGCTTGAGCAGTACTTC. Supplemented by reference TRBV7-8 and TRBJ2-7, the full variable domain reads GAGVSQSPRYKVAKRGQDVALRCDPISGHVSLFWYQQALGQGPEFLTYFQNEAQLDKSGLPSDRFFAERPEGSVSTLKIQRTQQEDSAVYLCASSPVSGLLEQYFGPGTRLTVT.

This clonotype was recorded at least ten times. This sequence joins TRBV7-6 and TRBJ2-3; 8 bases are a match to TRBD2. This CDR3 has 16 residues. V gave up 0 bases and J gave up 4 bases; unmatched junction bases: 6. Germline V gene data show CDR1 as SGHVS and CDR2 as FNYEAQ. CDR3: CASSLAALRGADTQYF. The CDR3 coding sequence is TGTGCCAGCAGCTTAGCAGCCTTGCGGGGGGCAGATACGCAGTATTTT. Together with reference TRBV7-6 and TRBJ2-3, the CDR3 gives the full variable domain: GAGVSQSPRYKVTKRGQDVALRCDPISGHVSLYWYRQALGQGPEFLTYFNYEAQQDKSGLPNDRFSAERPEGSISTLTIQRTEQRDSAMYRCASSLAALRGADTQYFGPGTRLTVL.

This clonotype has ten or more counts. The chain links TRBV6-6 to TRBJ2-2; D is ambiguous. Trimming shortened V by 4 bases and J by 5 bases, and 11 bases separated the two germline ends. Germline V lookup: CDR1 MNHNY, CDR2 SVGAGI (reference sequence). This CDR3 is 14 amino acids long. This chain's CDR3 is CASSFRDPTGELFF. The CDR3 nucleotides are TGTGCCAGCAGTTTCAGAGACCCGACCGGGGAGCTGTTTTTT.

The J gene is TRBJ2-7, the V gene TRBV28; D perhaps matches TRBD2 (5 bases). Germline V gives CDR1 MDHEN, CDR2 SYDVKM. There are 12 residues in the CDR3. Trimming removed 3 bases from V and 3 bases from J, with 6 bases in between. As DNA, the CDR3 is TGTGCCAGCAGTTTCCGGGGCTACGAGCAGTACTTC. Amino acids: CASSFRGYEQYF. Full variable domain (remainder filled in from reference TRBV28 and TRBJ2-7): DVKVTQSSRYLVKRTGEKVFLECVQDMDHENMFWYRQDPGLGLRLIYFSYDVKMKEKGDIPEGYSVSREKKERFSLILESASTNQTSMYLCASSFRGYEQYFGPGTRLTVT.

This clonotype was recorded a few times. The chain combines TRBV7-9 with TRBJ1-6, with D tentatively TRBD1 (5 bases). The CDR3 contains 14 residues. Germline V gives CDR1 SEHNR, CDR2 FQNEAQ (reference sequence). V was trimmed by 3 bases and J by 8 bases, leaving 11 bases between them. This CDR3 is CASSFSGLYSPLHF. The CDR3 DNA reads as TGTGCCAGCAGCTTTTCAGGGTTGTATTCACCCCTCCACTTT.

The DNA for the CDR3 is TGCAGCGTGGGGGCCCAGGGGGCCCAGTACTTC. This translates into CSVGAQGAQYF. The chain has TRBV29-1 and TRBJ2-5; 7 bases line up with TRBD1. Germline V gives CDR1 SQVTM, CDR2 ANQGSEA. The trim removed 6 bases at V and 9 bases at J, leaving 7 bases unmatched. The CDR3 totals 11 residues. The full variable domain, its missing parts supplied by reference TRBV29-1 and TRBJ2-5, is SAVISQKPSRDICQRGTSLTIQCQVDSQVTMMFWYRQQPGQSLTLIATANQGSEATYESGFVIDKFPISRPNLTFSTLTVSNMSPEDSSIYLCSVGAQGAQYFGPGTRLLVL.

J is TRBJ1-2 and V is TRBV28, with D possibly matching TRBD1 (6 bases). From germline, CDR1 is MDHEN and CDR2 SYDVKM. The CDR3 covers 13 residues. Trimming left V 5 bases short and J 6 bases short, with 13 bases between. This CDR3 is CASSAGHFNGYTF. The CDR3 bases are TGTGCCAGCAGTGCGGGACACTTTAATGGCTACACCTTC.

The CDR3 loop is CASSQEGLVHGELFF. The CDR3 DNA sequence: TGCGCCAGCAGCCAAGAGGGACTAGTCCACGGGGAGCTGTTTTTT. The V gene is TRBV4-3, the J gene TRBJ2-2, with 8 bases aligning to TRBD2. The V and J ends lost 0 bases and 7 bases, in that order; junction bases with no gene match: 4. CDR1 is LGHNA and CDR2 is YSLEER in the germline V gene. The CDR3 sequence is 15 residues long.

The V call is TRBV7-2, the J call TRBJ1-4; 9 nucleotides match TRBD1. In germline, CDR1 is SGHTA, CDR2 FQGNSA. The CDR3 has 14 residues. The V gene end was trimmed by 1 base and the J gene end by 8 bases; junction bases not matched to a gene: 2. CDR3: CASSLDRGQEKLFF. The DNA for the CDR3 is TGTGCCAGCAGCTTAGACAGGGGGCAGGAAAAACTGTTTTTT.

Of note for this clonotype: The conserved final phenylalanine or tryptophan is absent from the CDR3, which likely points to a read error. J is TRBJ2-3 and V is TRBV5-4, with 8 bases aligning to TRBD1. The V segment lost 3 bases and the J segment 4 bases; nucleotides outside the gene matches: 10. CDR3 length: 16 residues. CDR1 and CDR2 (germline): SGHNT, YYREEE (reference sequence). CDR3 nucleotide sequence: TGTGCCAGCAGCTCCCTGGGGACAGGAGGCGCAGATACGCAGTATTCT. This sequence encodes CASSSLGTGGADTQYS.

This clonotype has at least ten counts. J is TRBJ2-7 and V is TRBV20-1; 7 positions agree with TRBD2. The CDR3 runs 12 residues. The junction had 3 bases not matched to a gene; V was cut back by 1 base and J by 6 bases. Germline assignment: CDR1 DFQATT and CDR2 SNEGSKA (reference sequence). The CDR3 spells CSARVGGPEQYF. In nucleotides, the CDR3 is TGCAGTGCTAGAGTGGGAGGGCCCGAGCAGTACTTC.

This clonotype was observed at least ten times. This chain connects TRBV6-5 to TRBJ2-1; 13 bases are a match to TRBD2. Per germline, CDR1 MNHEY and CDR2 SVGAGI. The CDR3 length is 16 residues. The V gene end was trimmed by 5 bases and the J gene end by 9 bases; junction bases not matched to a gene: 10. The DNA for the CDR3 is TGTGCCAGCAGTCCAACCGGGACTAGCGGGACCCGTGAGCAGTTCTTC. Encoded protein: CASSPTGTSGTREQFF.

With respect to this clonotype: A much bigger clone sits one base away, suggesting this may be a read error. This CDR3 fails to terminate in the conserved phenylalanine or tryptophan, so it likely reflects a read error. The chain combines TRBV11-1 with TRBJ2-3; 12 bases are shared with TRBD2. Trimming removed 4 bases from V and 3 bases from J; junction bases left unmatched: 2. CDR1 and CDR2 (germline): SGHAT, FQDESV (reference sequence). The CDR3 is made up of 15 amino acids. DNA for the CDR3: TGTGCCAGCAGCTCCGGGACTAGCGGGACAGATACGCAGTATTCT. Residues: CASSSGTSGTDTQYS.

This clonotype was counted only a few times. The DNA of the CDR3 is TGTGCCAGCAGCAAGGACAGGGCGGGCAATTCACCCCTCCACTTT. Translating it yields CASSKDRAGNSPLHF. This chain joins TRBV12-3 or TRBV12-4 and TRBJ1-6, with 8 bases identical to TRBD1. The CDR3 is 15 residues long. V gave up 6 bases and J gave up 7 bases; unmatched junction bases: 8.

Ten or more counts support this clonotype. This chain uses TRBV6-5 with TRBJ1-2; the match to TRBD1 covers 8 bases. V lost 0 bases, J lost 3 bases, and 3 bases stayed unmatched. CDR1 is MNHEY and CDR2 is SVGAGI in the germline V gene. This CDR3 has 15 residues. The CDR3 DNA reads TGTGCCAGCAGTTACTCGTACAGGGGGGACTATGGCTACACCTTC. It encodes CASSYSYRGDYGYTF.

The chain carries TRBV24-1 and TRBJ2-5; 7 nucleotides line up with TRBD1. The CDR3 spans 14 residues. V dropped 1 base and J dropped 5; count of bases not matched to a gene: 3. The V gene's germline CDR1 is KGHDR and CDR2 SFDVKD. The CDR3 DNA follows: TGTGCCACCAGTGATTTAACAGGGGATGAGACCCAGTACTTC. It translates to CATSDLTGDETQYF.

At least ten counts were recorded for this clonotype. This chain uses TRBV20-1 with TRBJ2-1, with TRBD2 identical over 7 bases. V was clipped by 6 bases and J by 2 bases; unmatched bases: 4. Germline V gene data show CDR1 as DFQATT and CDR2 as SNEGSKA (reference sequence). There are 13 residues in the CDR3. CDR3 sequence (DNA): TGCAGTGCCTTCGGGGGGACCTACAATGAGCAGTTCTTC. It specifies CSAFGGTYNEQFF.

This clonotype was picked up a small number of times. The gene calls are TRBV28 and TRBJ2-7; D remains ambiguous. The CDR3 contains 14 residues. Germline V gives CDR1 MDHEN, CDR2 SYDVKM. V was trimmed by 4 bases and J by 0 bases, leaving 10 bases between them. The CDR3 coding sequence is TGTGCCAGCAGTTACAAGAGGAGCTCCTACGAGCAGTACTTC. Translated: CASSYKRSSYEQYF. The full variable domain, its missing parts supplied by reference TRBV28 and TRBJ2-7, is DVKVTQSSRYLVKRTGEKVFLECVQDMDHENMFWYRQDPGLGLRLIYFSYDVKMKEKGDIPEGYSVSREKKERFSLILESASTNQTSMYLCASSYKRSSYEQYFGPGTRLTVT.

The rearrangement uses TRBV6-5 and TRBJ2-1; D may be TRBD2 (6 bases). CDR1 is MNHEY, CDR2 SVGAGI, per germline. This CDR3 comprises 16 residues. Deletions cut 6 bases from V and 0 bases from J, with 15 bases between. The CDR3 protein is CASRTRAESSYNEQFF. The CDR3 DNA reads as TGTGCCAGCAGGACTAGGGCAGAGAGCTCCTACAATGAGCAGTTCTTC.